This T cell receptor beta chain was sequenced in a study of shared clonotypes between healthy human individuals. The overall study: CD4 naive and memory got three plates each, CD8 naive two, CD8 memory one. Notes on the study in general: Naive subsets usually exceeded memory subsets in estimated richness.

The input for sorted-subset replicate PCRs was 200 ng DNA, 25,000 to 30,000 T cell genomes. Using immunoSEQ multiplex PCR, the repertoire was profiled, and TCRdb retains in-frame clones only, with some absent. The sample gives 950,000 to 1,100,000 clones, around 76% of which show up once; about 1.4% is in the top ten. Notes on this clone: Antigen specificity is unknown.

The CDR3 runs to 18 residues. Trimming pared 2 bases from V and 3 bases from J, leaving 23 bases between. Germline V gives CDR1 MNHEY, CDR2 SMNVEV (reference sequence). V usage is TRBV27 and J usage is TRBJ2-7, with a tentative D call TRBD1 (6 bases). Sequencing was carried out using memory CD4+ T cells sorted from blood. The subset was: CD45RA-negative fraction. This clonotype was sampled from a young man in good health. This CDR3 reads CASSLKGNGGPGFYEQYF. The CDR3 coding sequence is TGTGCCAGCAGTTTAAAGGGAAATGGGGGCCCAGGGTTCTACGAGCAGTACTTC.